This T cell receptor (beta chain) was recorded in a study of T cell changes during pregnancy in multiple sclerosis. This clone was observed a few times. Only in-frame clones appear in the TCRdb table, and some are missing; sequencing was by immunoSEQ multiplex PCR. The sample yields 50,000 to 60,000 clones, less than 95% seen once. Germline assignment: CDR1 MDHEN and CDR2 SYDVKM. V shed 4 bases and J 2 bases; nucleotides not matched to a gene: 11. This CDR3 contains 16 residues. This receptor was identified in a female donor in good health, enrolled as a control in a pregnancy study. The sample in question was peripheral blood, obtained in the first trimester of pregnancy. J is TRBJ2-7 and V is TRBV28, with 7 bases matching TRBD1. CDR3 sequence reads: CASSSPSTGRTYEQYF. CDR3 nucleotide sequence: TGTGCCAGCAGTTCCCCTTCGACAGGGCGTACCTACGAGCAGTACTTC.